This is a list of T cell receptor beta chains from one sample in a study of blood T cell repertoires in COVID-19. Assay used: immunoSEQ multiplex PCR; TCRdb lists only in-frame clones, some missing. Counted here are 200,000 to 300,000 clones, about 91% occurring once; the ten biggest clones make up 1% to 1.5%. The sequencing input was PBMCs or T cells enriched from blood (not recorded which). The receptors derive from a middle-aged woman with acute COVID-19. Each CDR3 is given with its conserved first and last residue. A D gene is named only where the DNA matches it firmly. Clone size is stated in some rows and not others, as once, few, many or a class when expanded.

CDR3 DNA,CDR3 protein,J gene,V gene,D gene,clone size
TGTGCCAGCAGTTTAGCCTCCGACACTGAAGCTTTCTTT,CASSLASDTEAFF,TRBJ1-1,TRBV12-3/TRBV12-4,NA,NA
TGTGCCAGCAGCTTCCAGGGGATGGACACTGAAGCTTTCTTT,CASSFQGMDTEAFF,TRBJ1-1,TRBV11-2,NA,once
TGTGCCAGCAGCTTGGCACCGGGACAAGCCAATCAGCCCCAGCATTTT,CASSLAPGQANQPQHF,TRBJ1-5,TRBV5-4,NA,NA
TGTGCCAGCAGCCACCAACCAGGGACTAGCGGGAGGATTCCCGGGGAGCTGTTTTTT,CASSHQPGTSGRIPGELFF,TRBJ2-2,TRBV3-1/TRBV3-2,TRBD2,NA
TGTGCCAGCAGCGCACTGCAGGGTGCCTATGGCTACACCTTC,CASSALQGAYGYTF,TRBJ1-2,TRBV5-5,NA,NA
TGTGCCAGCAGTTACTCGAATACAGCGACAGGGAAGCAGTACTTC,CASSYSNTATGKQYF,TRBJ2-7,TRBV6-5,TRBD1,once
TGCGCCAGCAGCCTTACTGCGACAGGCAATCAGCCCCAGCATTTT,CASSLTATGNQPQHF,TRBJ1-5,TRBV4-1,NA,once
TGTGCCACCAGTGACCGACAGTTGAATCAGCCCCAGCATTTT,CATSDRQLNQPQHF,TRBJ1-5,TRBV24-1,NA,NA
TGTGCCAGCAGTGGGGAGACCATATATTTT,CASSGETIYF,TRBJ1-3,TRBV2,NA,NA
TGTGCCAGCAGCTTAGTAGTCAATGAGCAGTTCTTC,CASSLVVNEQFF,TRBJ2-1,TRBV11-3,NA,NA
TGTGCCAGCTTAACGCCGCTGGGACAGGACATAACGGGCTCTGGAAACACCATATATTTT,CASLTPLGQDITGSGNTIYF,TRBJ1-3,TRBV18,TRBD1,once
TGTGCCAGCAGCCTCCAGGGACAGGGTAATCAGCCCCAGCATTTT,CASSLQGQGNQPQHF,TRBJ1-5,TRBV7-2,TRBD1,NA
TGTGCCAGCAGCTTGGAGACTAGCGGGACGATCTTC,CASSLETSGTIF,TRBJ2-1,TRBV5-4,TRBD2,NA
TGTGCCAGCAGTCGCAACCGGGAGCCTGAAGCTTTCTTT,CASSRNREPEAFF,TRBJ1-1,TRBV6-5,NA,NA
TGTGCCAGCAGTGGGACTGGGGGCACAGATACGCAGTATTTT,CASSGTGGTDTQYF,TRBJ2-3,TRBV2,NA,NA
TGTGCCAGCTCACCACCGACAGCGCCAAATGAAAAACTGTTTTTT,CASSPPTAPNEKLFF,TRBJ1-4,TRBV18,NA,NA
TGTGCCAGCAGTTACTCGTGGACAGTTGAAGCTTTCTTT,CASSYSWTVEAFF,TRBJ1-1,TRBV6-5,NA,NA
TGTGCCAGCAGGAATGGGGTTCTAGCGAGGGTTGGTGCAGATACGCAGTATTTT,CASRNGVLARVGADTQYF,TRBJ2-3,TRBV2,NA,NA
TGTGCCAGTAGCCTGACTAGCGGGGGTTACAATGAGCAGTTCTTC,CASSLTSGGYNEQFF,TRBJ2-1,TRBV19,TRBD2,NA
TGTGCCTGGAGTGCGGTAGCGGGAGGGCCAGAAAATGAGCAGTTCTTC,CAWSAVAGGPENEQFF,TRBJ2-1,TRBV30,TRBD2,NA
TGTGCCAGCAGCTTAGGGACTAGCGGGTTCACAGATACGCAGTATTTT,CASSLGTSGFTDTQYF,TRBJ2-3,TRBV13,TRBD2,NA
TGTGCCAGCTCACCGAGGCCGACTAGCGGGACCCAAGAGACCCAGTACTTC,CASSPRPTSGTQETQYF,TRBJ2-5,TRBV18,TRBD2,NA
TGTGCCAGCAGCTTAGTACGCGGGTCGACAGATACGCAGTATTTT,CASSLVRGSTDTQYF,TRBJ2-3,TRBV7-2,NA,NA
TGTGCCTGGAGTCATGGACAGAAGCAGCCCCAGCATTTT,CAWSHGQKQPQHF,TRBJ1-5,TRBV30,NA,NA
TGTGCCAGCAGGCAACTAGCGGAGCAAGAGACCCAGTACTTC,CASRQLAEQETQYF,TRBJ2-5,TRBV6-5,TRBD2,NA
TGCAGCGCCATGCAGGTACAGGCGGATGAAAAACTGTTTTTT,CSAMQVQADEKLFF,TRBJ1-4,TRBV29-1,NA,NA
TGCGCCAGCAGCTTGGCTAGGATTAGCGGGGACAATGAGCAGTTCTTC,CASSLARISGDNEQFF,TRBJ2-1,TRBV5-1,TRBD2,NA
TGTGCCAGCAGCCGCCTGGACAGCTCCTACGAGCAGTACTTC,CASSRLDSSYEQYF,TRBJ2-7,TRBV7-9,NA,once
TGTGCCAGCAGACCCCGGGACAGGTTGAACACTGAAGCTTTCTTT,CASRPRDRLNTEAFF,TRBJ1-1,TRBV3-1/TRBV3-2,TRBD1,NA
TGTGCCAGCAGCGTAGGAGACTACACTGAAGCTTTCTTT,CASSVGDYTEAFF,TRBJ1-1,TRBV9,NA,NA
TGTGCCAGCTCATCCCGGGAGACTAGCGGTCTACTGGAGGAGACCCAGTACTTC,CASSSRETSGLLEETQYF,TRBJ2-5,TRBV18,TRBD2,NA
TGTGCCTGGAGTCGGAGAGTGAACACTGAAGCTTTCTTT,CAWSRRVNTEAFF,TRBJ1-1,TRBV30,NA,once
TGCGCCAGCAGTTTCGGGTATGGGAACACTGAAGCTTTCTTT,CASSFGYGNTEAFF,TRBJ1-1,TRBV5-1,NA,NA
TGTGCCAGCAGCTTAGCAGTAGCGGGAGTTTCGGGGAATGAGCAGTTCTTC,CASSLAVAGVSGNEQFF,TRBJ2-1,TRBV7-2,TRBD2,NA
TGTGCTAGCAGCTCTGGGACTAACCGGAATGAGCAGTTCTTC,CASSSGTNRNEQFF,TRBJ2-1,TRBV7-7,TRBD2,NA
TGCAGCGTTGCGCAAGAGACCCAGTACTTC,CSVAQETQYF,TRBJ2-5,TRBV29-1,NA,NA
TGTGCCTGGAGTATGGGGCGACAGGGGCTGGAAGATACGCAGTATTTT,CAWSMGRQGLEDTQYF,TRBJ2-3,TRBV30,TRBD1,NA
TGTGCCAGCAGTCGTTCCGGGACAGCGAACTATGGCTACACCTTC,CASSRSGTANYGYTF,TRBJ1-2,TRBV27,TRBD1,few
TGTGCCAGCAGCTTAGAGGCGCAGGGGGCCTCTGGAAACACCATATATTTT,CASSLEAQGASGNTIYF,TRBJ1-3,TRBV7-6,TRBD1,once
TGTGCCAGCAGCACAGGGACCGATAGCCAGCCCCAGCATTTT,CASSTGTDSQPQHF,TRBJ1-5,TRBV5-4,NA,NA
TGTGCCAGCAGCTTAGGGGTTAGCGGGTGGTACAATGAGCAGTTCTTC,CASSLGVSGWYNEQFF,TRBJ2-1,TRBV7-8,TRBD2,NA
TGCGCCAGCAGCCAAGACGGACAGGGACTAGCTTTCTTT,CASSQDGQGLAFF,TRBJ1-1,TRBV4-1,TRBD1,NA
TGCGCCAGCAGAAGGCGGACCGGGGACACTGAAGCTTTCTTT,CASRRRTGDTEAFF,TRBJ1-1,TRBV4-3,NA,NA
TGCGCCAGCAGCCCGGACAGTTCCCAAGAGACCCAGTACTTC,CASSPDSSQETQYF,TRBJ2-5,TRBV5-1,NA,NA
TGTGCCAGCAGCCCCCAGGGCAATCAGCCCCAGCATTTT,CASSPQGNQPQHF,TRBJ1-5,TRBV12-3/TRBV12-4,NA,NA
TGCGCCAGCAGCATACAACAGGGAGAAACTGAAGCTTTCTTT,CASSIQQGETEAFF,TRBJ1-1,TRBV5-1,NA,NA
TGTGCCAGCAGTTACTCGCTAGCCTCAGATACGCAGTATTTT,CASSYSLASDTQYF,TRBJ2-3,TRBV6-5,NA,NA
TGTGCCAGTAGTACCCGGACTAGCAGGGACTATGAGCAGTTCTTC,CASSTRTSRDYEQFF,TRBJ2-1,TRBV19,TRBD2,NA
TGTGCCATCACCGGACAGGGGGATGCAAATGGCTACACCTTC,CAITGQGDANGYTF,TRBJ1-2,TRBV10-3,TRBD1,NA
TGTGCCAGTAGTACCGTTACAGGGGGCTTGGCTGAAGCTTTCTTT,CASSTVTGGLAEAFF,TRBJ1-1,TRBV19,TRBD1,NA
TGTGCCAGCAGCCAAGAGTACGGGAATCGGTTCGAGCAGTACTTC,CASSQEYGNRFEQYF,TRBJ2-7,TRBV4-2,NA,once
TGTGCCAGCAAACAAGCGTGGACAGGGGGCCACGAGCAGTACTTC,CASKQAWTGGHEQYF,TRBJ2-7,TRBV6-5,TRBD1,NA
TGTGCCAGCAGCGTAGCGTTTCAGGTGATCTATGAGCAGTTCTTC,CASSVAFQVIYEQFF,TRBJ2-1,TRBV9,NA,NA